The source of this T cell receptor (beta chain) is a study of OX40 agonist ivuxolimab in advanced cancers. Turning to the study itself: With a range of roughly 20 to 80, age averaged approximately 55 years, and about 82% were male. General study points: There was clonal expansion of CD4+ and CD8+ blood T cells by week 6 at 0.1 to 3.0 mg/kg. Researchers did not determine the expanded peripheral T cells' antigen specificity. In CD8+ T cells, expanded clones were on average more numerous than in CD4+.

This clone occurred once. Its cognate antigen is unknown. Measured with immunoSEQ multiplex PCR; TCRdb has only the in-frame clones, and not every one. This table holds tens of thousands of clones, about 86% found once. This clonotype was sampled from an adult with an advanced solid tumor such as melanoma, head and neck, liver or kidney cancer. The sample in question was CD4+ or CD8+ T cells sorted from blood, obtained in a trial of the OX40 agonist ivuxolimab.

The CDR3, as DNA: TGTGCCAGCAGTTCGCATTTAATCTACGAGCAGTACTTC. Protein product: CASSSHLIYEQYF. The chain has TRBV27 and TRBJ2-5, with D unclear. Matching the DNA end better, TRBJ2-7 makes the J call doubtful. Germline lookup yields CDR1 MNHEY and CDR2 SMNVEV (reference sequence). The CDR3 loop spans 13 amino acids.